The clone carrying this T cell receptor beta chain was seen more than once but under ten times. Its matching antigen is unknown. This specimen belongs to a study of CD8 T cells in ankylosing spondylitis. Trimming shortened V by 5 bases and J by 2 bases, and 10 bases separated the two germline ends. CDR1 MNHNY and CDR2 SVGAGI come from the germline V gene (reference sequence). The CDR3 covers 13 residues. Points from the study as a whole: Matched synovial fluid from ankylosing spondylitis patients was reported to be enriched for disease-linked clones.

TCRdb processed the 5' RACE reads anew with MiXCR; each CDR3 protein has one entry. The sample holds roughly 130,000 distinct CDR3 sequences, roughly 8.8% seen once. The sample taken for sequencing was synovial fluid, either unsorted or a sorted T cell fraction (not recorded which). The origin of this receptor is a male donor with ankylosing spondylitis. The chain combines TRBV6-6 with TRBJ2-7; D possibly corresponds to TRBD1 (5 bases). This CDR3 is CASSPRQTYEQYF. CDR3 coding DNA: TGTGCCAGCAGTCCGAGACAGACCTACGAGCAGTACTTC.